This record concerns one TCR beta chain sequence. Trimming took 5 bases from V and 7 from J; bases not matched to a gene: 8. Germline V CDR1 and CDR2: KGHSH, LQKENI. The CDR3 has 14 residues. Some clones are missing from TCRdb's copy, which holds only in-frame ones; the method was immunoSEQ multiplex PCR. The sample holds approximately 310,000 clones, roughly 88% seen once. The sample belongs to a study of blood T cell repertoires in COVID-19. Membership in each cohort depended on participant-reported clinical history. This receptor was taken from a man aged 30-40 years who had recovered from COVID-19. The sample consisted of PBMCs or T cells enriched from blood (not recorded which). The chain carries TRBV18 and TRBJ1-5; 7 bases match TRBD1. CDR3 sequence (DNA): TGTGCCAGCTCATCGGGACAGCCCCCACAGCCCCAGCATTTT. It specifies CASSSGQPPQPQHF.